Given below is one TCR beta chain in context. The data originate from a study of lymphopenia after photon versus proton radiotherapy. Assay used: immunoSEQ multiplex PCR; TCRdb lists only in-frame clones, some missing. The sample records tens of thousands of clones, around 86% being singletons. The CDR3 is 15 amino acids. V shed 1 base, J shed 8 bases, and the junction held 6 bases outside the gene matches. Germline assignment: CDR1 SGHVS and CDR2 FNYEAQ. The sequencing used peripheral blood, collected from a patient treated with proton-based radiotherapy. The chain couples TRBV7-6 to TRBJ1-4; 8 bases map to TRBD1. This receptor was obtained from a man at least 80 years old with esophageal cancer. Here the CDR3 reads CASSLGQGFGEKLFF. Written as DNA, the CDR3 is TGTGCCAGCAGCTTAGGACAGGGGTTTGGGGAAAAACTGTTTTTT.